These 30 T cell receptor beta chains originate from one sample sequenced in a study of OX40 agonist ivuxolimab in advanced cancers. Libraries were prepared by immunoSEQ multiplex PCR; TCRdb keeps only in-frame clonotypes and omits some of them. The table records tens of thousands of clones, approximately 91% of them present only once. The sequenced sample was CD4+ or CD8+ T cells sorted from blood, obtained in a trial of the OX40 agonist ivuxolimab. These receptor sequences come from an adult with an advanced solid tumor such as melanoma, head and neck, liver or kidney cancer.

This chain uses TRBV4-1 with TRBJ2-1; D may be TRBD1 (6 bases). Germline-derived CDR1 and CDR2 are MGHRA and YSYEKL. Deletions cut 5 bases from V and 2 bases from J, with 22 bases between. There are 18 residues in the CDR3. In nucleotides, the CDR3 is TGCGCCAGCAGCTCGCGACCTCCGGGACACCGAGCCTACAATGAGCAGTTCTTC. Translating it yields CASSSRPPGHRAYNEQFF.

The gene calls are TRBV28 and TRBJ2-3, with D perhaps matching TRBD1 (5 bases). CDR3 size: 15 residues. V lost 5 bases to trimming and J lost 2 bases, with 14 bases between them. Germline CDR1 and CDR2: MDHEN and SYDVKM. The CDR3 nucleotides read TGTGCCAGCAGTCCCCCCGACAGACACACAGATACGCAGTATTTT. Translation gives CASSPPDRHTDTQYF. Drawing the rest from reference TRBV28 and TRBJ2-3, the complete variable domain is DVKVTQSSRYLVKRTGEKVFLECVQDMDHENMFWYRQDPGLGLRLIYFSYDVKMKEKGDIPEGYSVSREKKERFSLILESASTNQTSMYLCASSPPDRHTDTQYFGPGTRLTVL.

The chain uses TRBV6-5 and TRBJ2-5; D gene uncertain. Trimming cost V 7 bases and J 7 bases, with 16 bases left between them. The germline gives CDR1 MNHEY, CDR2 SVGAGI. This CDR3 has 13 amino acids. The CDR3 is CASTDWGSGTQYF. Written as DNA, the CDR3 is TGTGCCAGCACCGATTGGGGTTCGGGGACCCAGTACTTC.

This chain joins TRBV15 and TRBJ1-6; a weak D match, TRBD1 (6 bases). CDR1 and CDR2 (germline): LNHNV, YYDKDF (reference sequence). The CDR3 covers 16 residues. Trimming pared 1 base from V and 6 bases from J, leaving 13 bases between. The CDR3 DNA sequence: TGTGCCACCAGCAGAGGCTTAGACAGGACTAATTCACCCCTCCACTTT. It translates to CATSRGLDRTNSPLHF.

DNA of the CDR3: TGTGCCAGTGGGATTGGTCTAGCGGGAGCTAACCAAGAGACCCAGTACTTC. It encodes CASGIGLAGANQETQYF. V usage is TRBV19 and J usage is TRBJ2-5, with TRBD2 matching over 10 bases. CDR3 length equals 17 residues. With 8 bases clipped from V and 0 bases from J, the junction kept 12 bases outside the gene matches. CDR1 LNHDA and CDR2 SQIVND come from the germline V gene (reference sequence). Looking up the rest from reference TRBV19 and TRBJ2-5 gives the full variable domain: DGGITQSPKYLFRKEGQNVTLSCEQNLNHDAMYWYRQDPGQGLRLIYYSQIVNDFQKGDIAEGYSVSREKKESFPLTVTSAQKNPTAFYLCASGIGLAGANQETQYFGPGTRLLVL.

The chain recombines TRBV2 with TRBJ2-7, with unresolved D. The CDR3 extends over 14 amino acids. V lost 0 bases and J lost 4, with 10 bases in between. The V gene's germline CDR1 is SNHLY and CDR2 FYNNEI. CDR3 sequence: CASSEAVQTYEQYF. CDR3 DNA sequence: TGTGCCAGCAGTGAAGCTGTGCAGACTTACGAGCAGTACTTC.

The genes are TRBV29-1 and TRBJ1-1; 7 bases match TRBD1. V shed 2 bases, J shed 1 base, and the junction held 4 bases outside the gene matches. The CDR3 is 14 residues long. Germline V gene data show CDR1 as SQVTM and CDR2 as ANQGSEA. CDR3 DNA sequence: TGCAGCGTTGAATGGCGACAGGGGAACACTGAAGCTTTCTTT. It specifies CSVEWRQGNTEAFF.

V usage is TRBV5-4 and J usage is TRBJ1-1; D might be TRBD1 (5 bases). V shed 0 bases and J shed 2 bases, with 11 bases lying between them. The CDR3 runs to 15 residues. Germline V gene lookup returns CDR1 SGHNT and CDR2 YYREEE (reference sequence). Here the CDR3 DNA reads TGTGCCAGCAGCTTGGCCATGGGGGTAAACACTGAAGCTTTCTTT. It is translated as CASSLAMGVNTEAFF.

The V call is TRBV28, the J call TRBJ2-7, with 8 nucleotides matching TRBD2. CDR1 is MDHEN and CDR2 is SYDVKM in the germline V gene. J gave up 4 bases and V 1 base, and 3 bases lay outside the gene matches. The CDR3 sequence is 14 residues long. The CDR3 nucleotides read TGTGCCAGCAGTTTATTGACTAGCGAATACGAGCAGTACTTC. Its translation: CASSLLTSEYEQYF.

The CDR3 protein is CASSAVRADTQYF. The CDR3 nucleotides are TGTGCCAGCTCAGCAGTTCGGGCAGATACGCAGTATTTT. The chain is built from TRBV18 and TRBJ2-3; D not certain. The V gene lost 5 bases and the J gene lost 4 bases, with 10 bases spanning the gap. The CDR3 loop spans 13 amino acids. Germline CDR1 and CDR2: KGHSH and LQKENI.

The chain uses TRBV2 and TRBJ1-1, with D possibly being TRBD1 (5 bases). Trimming removed 6 bases from V and 1 base from J, with 9 bases in between. The CDR3 covers 13 residues. Germline V CDR1 and CDR2: SNHLY, FYNNEI. The CDR3 is CASRSTGNTEAFF. CDR3 DNA sequence: TGTGCCAGCAGGTCCACAGGGAACACTGAAGCTTTCTTT.

The V gene is TRBV5-4, the J gene TRBJ2-7, with TRBD2 as a possible D gene (5 bases). This CDR3 has 13 residues. The germline V and J ends were trimmed by 1 base and 2 bases, with 7 bases remaining between them. CDR1 SGHNT and CDR2 YYREEE come from the germline V gene (reference sequence). DNA for the CDR3: TGTGCCAGCAGCTTGTTCGGGACCTACGAGCAGTACTTC. Its translation: CASSLFGTYEQYF.

The chain recombines TRBV5-4 with TRBJ2-1; 7 bases match TRBD2. CDR3 length: 13 amino acids. Losses at the gene ends were 3 bases for V and 7 bases for J; bases not matched to a gene: 4. Germline CDR1 and CDR2: SGHNT and YYREEE (reference sequence). CDR3 DNA: TGTGCCAGCAGCTGGGGACTAAAAAATGAGCAGTTCTTC. This translates into CASSWGLKNEQFF.

V is TRBV28 and J is TRBJ2-7, with 7 bases that match TRBD2. The CDR3 consists of 17 residues. Germline CDR1 reads MDHEN; CDR2 reads SYDVKM. After removal of 6 bases from V and 5 bases from J, the junction contained 19 bases not matched to a gene. The CDR3 DNA is TGTGCCAGCAGCTCGCTAGCGGTCGGCACCCCCACACACGAGCAGTACTTC. The encoded protein is CASSSLAVGTPTHEQYF. The full variable domain, completed using reference TRBV28 and TRBJ2-7, is DVKVTQSSRYLVKRTGEKVFLECVQDMDHENMFWYRQDPGLGLRLIYFSYDVKMKEKGDIPEGYSVSREKKERFSLILESASTNQTSMYLCASSSLAVGTPTHEQYFGPGTRLTVT.

This clone has just a few counts. The CDR3 sequence is CASSSRDRGKLFF. For the CDR3, the DNA is TGTGCCAGCAGCTCCCGGGACAGGGGAAAACTGTTTTTT. The chain has TRBV11-2 and TRBJ1-4, with 10 bases matching TRBD1. CDR1 is SGHAT, CDR2 FQNNGV, per germline. This CDR3 contains 13 residues. Unmatched junction bases numbered 3, after V lost 4 bases and J lost 10 bases.

V and J are TRBV11-2 and TRBJ1-3; D uncertain. With 0 bases removed from V and 0 bases from J, the gap between germline ends came to 9 bases. CDR3 length: 16 residues. Germline V gives CDR1 SGHAT, CDR2 FQNNGV. The CDR3, as DNA: TGTGCCAGCAGCTTAGAACCGCCACTCTCTGGAAACACCATATATTTT. Its translation: CASSLEPPLSGNTIYF.

The rearrangement links TRBV4-3 to TRBJ2-2; D is unclear. Germline assignment: CDR1 LGHNA and CDR2 YSLEER. V lost 0 bases, J lost 6 bases, and 5 bases lay in between. CDR3 length: 13 residues. CDR3 amino acids: CASSQEFAGELFF. In nucleotides, the CDR3 is TGCGCCAGCAGCCAAGAGTTCGCCGGGGAGCTGTTTTTT.

This clone was counted once. The V call is TRBV18, the J call TRBJ2-1, with a possible D match to TRBD1 (5 bases). The germline V gene has CDR1 KGHSH and CDR2 LQKENI. V was cut by 2 bases and J by 3 bases, with 17 bases left in between. CDR3 length: 17 amino acids. CDR3 nucleotide sequence: TGTGCCAGCTCACCAAAGCTTGGGCAGGGCAACTACAATGAGCAGTTCTTC. Amino acid sequence: CASSPKLGQGNYNEQFF.

The rearrangement joins TRBV7-9 to TRBJ2-7; D may be TRBD2 (6 bases). The ends were cut back, 0 bases at V and 6 bases at J, with 12 bases in the middle. Germline V gives CDR1 SEHNR, CDR2 FQNEAQ (reference sequence). CDR3 length: 14 amino acids. The DNA of the CDR3 is TGTGCCAGCAGCTTAGCGGGGCCGCGGGGCGAGCAGTACTTC. Its translation: CASSLAGPRGEQYF. Full variable domain (missing parts from reference TRBV7-9 and TRBJ2-7): DTGVSQNPRHKITKRGQNVTFRCDPISEHNRLYWYRQTLGQGPEFLTYFQNEAQLEKSRLLSDRFSAERPKGSFSTLEIQRTEQGDSAMYLCASSLAGPRGEQYFGPGTRLTVT.

The CDR3 DNA is TGTGCCAGCAGTTACGAGTCTCGGGACGAGCAGTACTTC. It specifies CASSYESRDEQYF. This sequence joins TRBV6-6 and TRBJ2-7; D not resolved. The ends were cut back, 2 bases at V and 5 bases at J, with 10 bases in the middle. Germline assignment: CDR1 MNHNY and CDR2 SVGAGI (reference sequence). The CDR3 is made up of 13 amino acids.

The chain uses TRBV7-2 and TRBJ1-2, with a weak D call TRBD1 (6 bases). Trimming removed 2 bases from V and 4 bases from J, with 8 bases in between. CDR1 is SGHTA and CDR2 is FQGNSA in the germline V gene. This CDR3 contains 13 residues. CDR3 DNA sequence: TGTGCCAGCAGCTTACAGGGGAGCTATGGCTACACCTTC. It codes for CASSLQGSYGYTF.

DNA of the CDR3: TGTGCCAGCAGTCACCCATGGTCAGACACCGGGGAGCTGTTTTTT. Encoded protein: CASSHPWSDTGELFF. This chain connects TRBV27 to TRBJ2-2, with unresolved D. Deletions cut 5 bases from V and 3 bases from J, with 13 bases between. Germline CDR1 reads MNHEY; CDR2 reads SMNVEV (reference sequence). The CDR3 has 15 amino acids.

The chain recombines TRBV28 with TRBJ2-5, with 9 bases lining up with TRBD1. Germline values: CDR1 MDHEN, CDR2 SYDVKM. Losses at the gene ends were 4 bases for V and 0 bases for J; bases not matched to a gene: 9. CDR3 length: 17 amino acids. Here the CDR3 reads CASSSGQGRQYQETQYF. The CDR3 coding sequence is TGTGCCAGCAGTTCTGGACAGGGGAGACAGTACCAAGAGACCCAGTACTTC.

V usage is TRBV28 and J usage is TRBJ2-1, with 15 bases fitting TRBD2. This CDR3 contains 16 residues. V shed 4 bases, J shed 7 bases, and the junction held 5 bases outside the gene matches. Germline lookup yields CDR1 MDHEN and CDR2 SYDVKM. CDR3 residues: CASSSAGTSGRNEQFF. The CDR3 bases are TGTGCCAGCAGTTCCGCCGGGACTAGCGGGAGGAATGAGCAGTTCTTC.

V and J are TRBV6-5 and TRBJ1-4; TRBD1 is a possible D gene (5 bases). CDR1 and CDR2 (germline): MNHEY, SVGAGI. The CDR3 covers 14 residues. Trimming took off 5 bases at V and 7 bases at J, with 14 bases between the two ends. The CDR3 region is CASSHGGGGEKLFF. In DNA, the CDR3 is TGTGCCAGCAGTCACGGGGGAGGCGGTGAAAAACTGTTTTTT.

The chain joins TRBV11-3 to TRBJ1-2, with TRBD1 identical over 7 bases. J was trimmed by 8 bases and V by 0 bases; bases with no gene match: 3. The CDR3 covers 13 residues. Germline-derived CDR1 and CDR2 are SGHNT and YENEEA. The CDR3 loop is CASSLERTGGYTF. DNA of the CDR3: TGTGCCAGCAGCTTAGAGCGGACAGGCGGCTACACCTTC.

This clone has just one count. The CDR3 DNA is TGCGCCAGCAGCCAAATATTTGGGACAGGGGGATCCGGGGAGCTGTTTTTT. Translating it yields CASSQIFGTGGSGELFF. This rearrangement joins TRBV4-3 to TRBJ2-2, with 11 bases identical to TRBD1. With V trimmed by 2 bases and J by 6 bases, 8 bases remained unmatched. This CDR3 spans 17 amino acids. CDR1 LGHNA and CDR2 YSLEER come from the germline V gene.

This chain links TRBV6-6 with TRBJ1-5; D is ambiguous. Germline CDR1 is MNHNY and CDR2 is SVGAGI (reference sequence). The CDR3 consists of 13 residues. V lost 6 bases, J lost 1 base, and 7 bases lay in between. The CDR3 spells CASRGGSNQPQHF. The DNA of the CDR3 is TGTGCCAGCAGAGGAGGGAGCAATCAGCCCCAGCATTTT.

This clone was found once. The chain recombines TRBV21-1 with TRBJ2-1; the table's D call, TRBD2, was not checked against the DNA. TRBV21-1 is tagged as a pseudogene. This CDR3 comprises 16 residues. The CDR3 is CASREAGTRDHNEQFF. In DNA form, the CDR3 reads TGTGCCAGCAGGGAAGCCGGGACTAGGGACCACAATGAGCAGTTCTTC.

The chain has TRBV18 and TRBJ1-3; TRBD1 agrees at 7 bases. Germline lookup yields CDR1 KGHSH and CDR2 LQKENI. The length of the CDR3 is 16 residues. V trimming: 3 bases; J trimming: 0 bases; junction bases outside the gene matches: 5. In nucleotides, the CDR3 is TGTGCCAGCTCACCTAGACAGGGACTCTCTGGAAACACCATATATTTT. The encoded protein is CASSPRQGLSGNTIYF.